This T cell receptor beta chain was recorded in a study of spatial heterogeneity in lung cancer. The wider study: Detection consistently captured more beta-chain sequences than alpha-chain sequences.

Germline V lookup: CDR1 LGHNA, CDR2 YSLEER. With 1 base clipped from V and 2 bases from J, the junction kept 15 bases outside the gene matches. The CDR3 sequence is 19 residues long. Note on this clonotype: Its matching antigen is unknown.

The time point is: sample taken at primary tumor resection. Sequencing covered unsorted whole RNA taken from tumor, nontumor lung or frozen PBMC. A total of roughly 72 untreated early-stage non-small cell lung cancer patients served as donors. Every TCR cDNA molecule carried a tag that served as a unique molecular identifier. MiXCR, run by TCRdb on the 5' RACE reads, gives a single entry per CDR3 protein. Of about 45,000 distinct CDR3 sequences detected, around 11% appear once; the ten largest clones hold 42%. Whole-study findings and limits: Blood carried ubiquitous expanded tumor TCRs more at resection than follow-up.

J is TRBJ1-1 and V is TRBV4-3, with TRBD1 matching over 8 bases. The origin of this receptor is a female donor with early-stage non-small cell lung cancer. The sample here was PBMCs, taken at surgery. CDR3 coding DNA: TGCGCCAGCAGCCAAGTGTACCGGGACAGGCCGAATGGAAACACTGAAGCTTTCTTT. Translating it yields CASSQVYRDRPNGNTEAFF.